The T cell receptor (beta chain) described here comes from a study of OX40 agonist ivuxolimab in advanced cancers. Study-wide context: Enrolled patients in dose escalation had cancers that were hepatocellular carcinoma, melanoma, renal cell or head and neck cancer.

The germline CDR1 and CDR2 sequences are LNHDA and SQIVND (reference sequence). This CDR3 is built from 14 residues. The V end was cut by 2 bases, the J end by 2 bases, with 10 bases between. TCRdb keeps only in-frame clones here, not all; method: immunoSEQ multiplex PCR. The table includes about 110,000 clones, 85% to 95% detected once. Sample: CD4+ or CD8+ T cells sorted from blood, taken in a trial of the OX40 agonist ivuxolimab. The V gene is TRBV19, the J gene TRBJ2-7; D remains unclear. The TCR comes from an adult with an advanced solid tumor such as melanoma, head and neck, liver or kidney cancer. Here the CDR3 reads CASSIRVRTYEQYF. In DNA form, the CDR3 reads TGTGCCAGTAGTATAAGGGTAAGAACCTACGAGCAGTACTTC.